This T cell receptor (beta chain) derives from a study of regulatory T cells in long-lasting Graves disease. Stated time point: persistent/refractory GD, antithyroid drugs over 5 years with positive TRAb. TCR sequences were obtained from RNA taken from PBMCs. American Thyroid Association guidelines were used to diagnose Graves' disease. Patients all came to the study from an endocrinology department in Xi'an, China. The CDR3 runs 15 residues. Trimming cost V 1 base and J 8 bases, with 18 bases left between them. Germline V lookup: CDR1 LGHDT, CDR2 YNNKEL (reference sequence). Study-wide findings and caveats: Repertoires from persistent disease leaned toward TRBV28, TRBJ1-2 and TRBJ2-5. Clonotypes that were public and shared totalled 2,500 to 3,500 in persistent patients versus around 970 in new patients.

Ten or more counts support this clonotype. Its antigen is still unknown. TCR beta libraries were built with iRepertoire HTBI primers and Arm-PCR of CDR3 regions. TCRdb re-called the multiplex PCR reads through MiXCR, storing one row per CDR3 protein. The table shows some 370,000 distinct CDR3 sequences, with about a fifth occurring only once. The V gene is TRBV3-1, the J gene TRBJ2-7, with a tentative D call TRBD1 (5 bases). The starting material was peripheral blood mononuclear cells (PBMCs), obtained when the disease was refractory, from a patient treated with antithyroid drugs. This receptor was identified in a female donor with Graves disease. The CDR3 DNA is TGTGCCAGCAGCCAAGGCAGGGCCTCAACGTACAAGCAGTACTTC. Protein sequence: CASSQGRASTYKQYF.